This T cell receptor beta chain was sequenced for a study of blood T cell repertoires in COVID-19. The overall study: Material from acute and convalescent COVID-19 was sourced from the United States, Italy and Spain. In each case, the material was cDNA or gDNA derived from T cells, B-cell-depleted T cells, or PBMCs.

This clone was picked up one time. How the authors handled the data: Counts of nucleated cells, estimated from reference gene primer amplification, were obtained. Sequenced by immunoSEQ multiplex PCR; TCRdb stores in-frame clones only, minus some. V, J and clone size derive from that table, while D and trimming were established from the DNA sequence. Found here are 100,000 to 150,000 clones, around 81% of them singletons; the top ten hold roughly 10%. V was clipped by 3 bases and J by 8 bases, with 13 bases between them. The CDR3 covers 14 residues. In germline, CDR1 is MGHRA, CDR2 YSYEKL. The sequence came from a man aged 35 to 55 with active or convalescent COVID-19. Sample: peripheral blood. This sequence joins TRBV4-1 and TRBJ1-4; D is possibly TRBD1 (5 bases). The CDR3 coding sequence is TGCGCCAGCAGCCACCGGGACTCAGAGGAAAAACTGTTTTTT. Protein sequence: CASSHRDSEEKLFF.